This T cell receptor (beta chain) came from a study of T cell responses to AZD1222 COVID-19 vaccine. This CDR3 has 14 residues. Germline V gene lookup returns CDR1 LNHDA and CDR2 SQIVND (reference sequence). Trimming cost V 7 bases and J 6 bases, with 15 bases left between them. Sequencing used immunoSEQ multiplex PCR; TCRdb keeps in-frame clones, though not all of them. The data show 95,000 to 150,000 clones, roughly 90% seen once. General study results and limits: It was only after the peak T cell response that any repertoires were sampled.

As for this clone: Its specificity is unknown.

The material was peripheral blood, obtained on day 0 of AZD1222 vaccination. The clonotype was recovered from an adult in good health. The gene calls are TRBV19 and TRBJ2-2; D unresolved. This CDR3 is CASKIEQLAGELFF. Here the CDR3 DNA reads TGTGCCAGTAAAATAGAACAGCTAGCCGGGGAGCTGTTTTTT. Based on the CDR3 plus reference TRBV19 and TRBJ2-2, the full variable domain is DGGITQSPKYLFRKEGQNVTLSCEQNLNHDAMYWYRQDPGQGLRLIYYSQIVNDFQKGDIAEGYSVSREKKESFPLTVTSAQKNPTAFYLCASKIEQLAGELFFGEGSRLTVL.